A selection of T cell receptor beta chains follows, all from one sample in a study of identical twins. Using its own MiXCR run on the 5' RACE reads, TCRdb lists one record per CDR3 protein. Here the sample spans around 240,000 distinct CDR3 sequences, roughly a tenth being singletons. Sequencing used memory T cells sorted from blood. Receptors were obtained from a man over 45 in good health. The CDR3 runs from the conserved cysteine through the conserved F or W. D genes are given only for firm matches. Where a row states a size, it is once, few, many or the class of an expanded clone; other rows omit it.

d_gene: .
abundance: .
v_gene: TRBV5-6
j_gene: TRBJ2-2
CDR3nt: TGTGCCAGCAGCTCCCCCCGCCCGGGAACCGGGGAGCTGTTTTTT
CDR3aa: CASSSPRPGTGELFF

d_gene: .
abundance: few
v_gene: TRBV24-1
j_gene: TRBJ2-3
CDR3nt: TGTGCCACCAGTGAAACCGGAGGGCCGGGAGATACGCAGTATTTT
CDR3aa: CATSETGGPGDTQYF

d_gene: TRBD1
abundance: many
v_gene: TRBV29-1
j_gene: TRBJ2-1
CDR3nt: TGCAGCGTTGGACGGACAGGCTATAGATACAATGAGCAGTTCTTC
CDR3aa: CSVGRTGYRYNEQFF

d_gene: .
abundance: many
v_gene: TRBV27
j_gene: TRBJ2-7
CDR3nt: TGTGCCAGCAGGGGGGAGAGTTACCACGAGCAGTACTTC
CDR3aa: CASRGESYHEQYF

d_gene: TRBD1
abundance: few
v_gene: TRBV5-5
j_gene: TRBJ2-3
CDR3nt: TGTGCCAGCAGTCCGGGACAGGGTAACACAGATACGCAGTATTTT
CDR3aa: CASSPGQGNTDTQYF

d_gene: .
abundance: few
v_gene: TRBV5-6
j_gene: TRBJ2-1
CDR3nt: TGTGCCAGCACGCCAGGGGAGGGATCCTACAATGAGCAGTTCTTC
CDR3aa: CASTPGEGSYNEQFF

d_gene: TRBD2
abundance: .
v_gene: TRBV20-1
j_gene: TRBJ2-3
CDR3nt: TGCAGTGCCCCACACGGGGGGAGGGACACAGATACGCAGTATTTT
CDR3aa: CSAPHGGRDTDTQYF

d_gene: TRBD2
abundance: many
v_gene: TRBV7-2
j_gene: TRBJ2-1
CDR3nt: TGTGCCAGCAGCCCCATCTCGGCGGGGGATGAGCAGTTCTTC
CDR3aa: CASSPISAGDEQFF

d_gene: TRBD1
abundance: few
v_gene: TRBV19
j_gene: TRBJ1-5
CDR3nt: TGTGCCAGTGGTGCTGGGGCAGGGGGTGGCAATCAGCCCCAGCATTTT
CDR3aa: CASGAGAGGGNQPQHF

d_gene: TRBD1
abundance: .
v_gene: TRBV5-1
j_gene: TRBJ2-7
CDR3nt: TGCGCCAGCGCCCAACGGACAGGGGGCTACGAGCAGTACTTC
CDR3aa: CASAQRTGGYEQYF

d_gene: .
abundance: .
v_gene: TRBV5-5
j_gene: TRBJ1-1
CDR3nt: TGTGCCAGCAGCTCCCAGACAGGGAACACTGAAGCTTTCTTT
CDR3aa: CASSSQTGNTEAFF

d_gene: .
abundance: .
v_gene: TRBV6-1
j_gene: TRBJ1-6
CDR3nt: TGTGCCAGCAGTCGACAGGAGATCTATAATTCACCCCTCCACTTT
CDR3aa: CASSRQEIYNSPLHF

d_gene: TRBD1
abundance: .
v_gene: TRBV20-1
j_gene: TRBJ1-2
CDR3nt: TGCAGTGCCTGGACAGGGGGCGCTTCTTTTGGCTACACCTTC
CDR3aa: CSAWTGGASFGYTF

d_gene: .
abundance: many
v_gene: TRBV28
j_gene: TRBJ2-5
CDR3nt: TGTGCCAGCAGTCCAAGTAAGGGGAACAGCGCTCGAACCAAGATAAGGCAGTACTTC
CDR3aa: CASSPSKGNSARTKIRQYF

d_gene: .
abundance: .
v_gene: TRBV20-1
j_gene: TRBJ2-1
CDR3nt: TGCAGCACTGGGTCCAGGGGATCGTACAATGAGCAGTTCTTC
CDR3aa: CSTGSRGSYNEQFF

d_gene: TRBD1
abundance: few
v_gene: TRBV12-3/TRBV12-4
j_gene: TRBJ1-6
CDR3nt: TGTGCCAGCAGTTTTACAGGGGTAAGGGGTAATTCACCCCTCCACTTT
CDR3aa: CASSFTGVRGNSPLHF

d_gene: TRBD1
abundance: many
v_gene: TRBV14
j_gene: TRBJ2-7
CDR3nt: TGTGCCAGCAGCCCCGCGACAGGGGGTAGCCCCTACGAGCAGTACTTC
CDR3aa: CASSPATGGSPYEQYF

d_gene: TRBD1
abundance: many
v_gene: TRBV10-3
j_gene: TRBJ2-2
CDR3nt: TGTGCCATCAGTGATCAGGGGGCCGGGACCGGGGAGCTGTTTTTT
CDR3aa: CAISDQGAGTGELFF

d_gene: .
abundance: many
v_gene: TRBV12-3/TRBV12-4
j_gene: TRBJ2-3
CDR3nt: TGTGCCAGCACCTGGACACACAGCACAGATACGCAGTATTTT
CDR3aa: CASTWTHSTDTQYF

d_gene: .
abundance: few
v_gene: TRBV7-2
j_gene: TRBJ1-2
CDR3nt: TGTGCCAGCAGCTTTTCCCAGGCCAATCGAATCCTTTACACCTTC
CDR3aa: CASSFSQANRILYTF